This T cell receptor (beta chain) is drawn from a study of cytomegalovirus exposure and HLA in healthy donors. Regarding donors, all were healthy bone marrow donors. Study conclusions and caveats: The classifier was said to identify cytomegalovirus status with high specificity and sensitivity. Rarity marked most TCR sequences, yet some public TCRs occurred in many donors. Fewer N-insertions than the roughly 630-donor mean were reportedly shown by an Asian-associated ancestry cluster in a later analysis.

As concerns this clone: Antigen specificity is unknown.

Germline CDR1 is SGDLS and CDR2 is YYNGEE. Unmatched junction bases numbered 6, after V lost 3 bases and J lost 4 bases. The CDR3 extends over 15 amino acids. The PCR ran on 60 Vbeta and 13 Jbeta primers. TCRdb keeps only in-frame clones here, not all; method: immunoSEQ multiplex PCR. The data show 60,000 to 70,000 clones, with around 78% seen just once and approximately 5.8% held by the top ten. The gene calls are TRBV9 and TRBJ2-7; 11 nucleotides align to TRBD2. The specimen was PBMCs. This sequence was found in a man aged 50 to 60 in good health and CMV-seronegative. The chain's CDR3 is CASSGKTSGEYEQYF. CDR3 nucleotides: TGTGCCAGCAGCGGAAAGACTAGCGGGGAATACGAGCAGTACTTC.